This record concerns one T cell receptor beta chain sequence. This entry belongs to a study of blood T cell repertoires in COVID-19. The CDR3 runs to 14 residues. From germline, CDR1 is SGHTA and CDR2 FQGNSA. V lost 6 bases and J lost 10; bases outside the gene matches: 7. Libraries were prepared by immunoSEQ multiplex PCR; TCRdb keeps only in-frame clonotypes and omits some of them. Seen here are approximately 260,000 clones, approximately 88% observed once, and the top ten hold roughly a tenth. The chain couples TRBV7-2 to TRBJ1-6, with TRBD1 identical over 9 bases. Sequenced input: peripheral blood. The sequence came from a woman aged 70 to 79 with COVID-19, enrolled during active disease. DNA of the CDR3: TGTGCCAGCAGTCAATGGACAGGGGAGTCACCCCTCCACTTT. This gives the protein CASSQWTGESPLHF. The full variable domain, in which reference TRBV7-2 and TRBJ1-6 provide the parts outside the CDR3, is GAGVSQSPSNKVTEKGKDVELRCDPISGHTALYWYRQSLGQGLEFLIYFQGNSAPDKSGLPSDRFSAERTGGSVSTLTIQRTQQEDSAVYLCASSQWTGESPLHFGNGTRLTVT.